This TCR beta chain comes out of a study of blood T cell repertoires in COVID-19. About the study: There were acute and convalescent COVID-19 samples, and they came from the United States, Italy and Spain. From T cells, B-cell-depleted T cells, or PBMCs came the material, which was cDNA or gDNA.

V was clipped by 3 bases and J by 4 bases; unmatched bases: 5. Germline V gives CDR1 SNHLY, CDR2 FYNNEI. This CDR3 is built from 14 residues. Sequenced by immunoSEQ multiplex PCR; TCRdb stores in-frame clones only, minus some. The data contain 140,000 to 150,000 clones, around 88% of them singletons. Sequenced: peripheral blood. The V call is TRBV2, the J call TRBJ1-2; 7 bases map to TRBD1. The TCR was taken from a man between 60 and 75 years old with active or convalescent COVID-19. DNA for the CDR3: TGTGCCAGCAGTGAGGCCGGGACAGCCTATGGCTACACCTTC. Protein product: CASSEAGTAYGYTF.